This T cell receptor (beta chain) appears in the sequencing data of a study of Tregs in tolerant kidney transplant recipients. Whole-study findings and limits: Tregs expanded with activated donor B cells seemed most donor-specific. The small number of patients limits these findings pending further validation.

The nonmyeloablative bone marrow transplants came from related graft donors, with transient mixed chimerism. CD4+CD25+CD127- Tregs, CD4+CD25- non-Tregs, CD4 and CD8 cells were sorted. Concerning this clone: The target antigen is unknown.

Measured with immunoSEQ multiplex PCR; TCRdb has only the in-frame clones, and not every one. The sample yields about 64,000 clones, approximately 89% seen once. V gave up 2 bases and J gave up 10 bases, with 15 bases separating them. The germline gives CDR1 LNHDA, CDR2 SQIVND (reference sequence). The CDR3 length is 14 residues. V and J are TRBV19 and TRBJ1-5, with D perhaps TRBD1 (5 bases). The sample consisted of CD4+ T cells from blood (PBMCs), taken 6 months after the transplant. This TCR derives from a human patient who received a combined kidney and bone marrow transplant. Some T cells may be graft donor cells. This CDR3 reads CASSIRQGNPPQHF. The CDR3, as DNA: TGTGCCAGTAGTATAAGGCAGGGTAACCCACCCCAGCATTTT.